This T cell receptor beta chain stems from a study of patients and donors after allogeneic stem cell transplantation. About this clonotype: A much larger clone differs from this one at a single base, so this may be a read error.

Between the trimmed V and J ends, which lost 3 bases and 9 bases, there was a span of 14 bases. The CDR3 runs 13 residues. The germline V gene has CDR1 MDHEN and CDR2 SYDVKM. TCRdb used MiXCR to reprocess the RT-PCR reads, holding one entry per CDR3 protein. Of 12,000 or so distinct CDR3 sequences detected, under 30% appear once; the ten largest clones hold around half. The sequence was collected from a human donor who was either an allogeneic HSCT recipient or a stem cell or donor lymphocyte infusion donor (not recorded which). It is not recorded whose cells these are; they may come from a transplant donor. Sequences were obtained from blood, either unsorted or a sorted T cell fraction (not recorded which). The V call is TRBV28, the J call TRBJ1-2; a weak D match, TRBD1 (5 bases). CDR3 amino acids: CASSFLGLYSYTF. The CDR3, as DNA: TGTGCCAGCAGTTTCCTGGGACTGTATAGCTACACCTTC.